The next 17 T cell receptor beta chains were all read from a single sample in a study of shared clonotypes between healthy human individuals. Assay: immunoSEQ multiplex PCR; the TCRdb copy retains only in-frame clones and omits some. The sample consists of more than 2 million clones, approximately 94% of them appearing once. Material for sequencing was naive CD4+ T cells sorted from blood. As for subset: CD45RA+ positively selected. These receptors originate from a man between 18 and 29 years old in good health.

The chain uses TRBV5-1 and TRBJ2-3; the match to TRBD1 covers 7 bases. The CDR3 totals 15 residues. V was pared by 4 bases and J by 5 bases, with 10 bases of the junction left unmatched. CDR1 is SGHRS and CDR2 is YFSETQ in the germline V gene. CDR3 coding DNA: TGCGCCAGCAGCGGCGTAGGGGGCACGAGAGATACGCAGTATTTT. This codes for CASSGVGGTRDTQYF.

The chain combines TRBV30 with TRBJ1-3, with 7 bases that match TRBD1. Germline CDR1 reads GTSNPN; CDR2 reads SVGIG (reference sequence). CDR3 length: 15 residues. Trimming at V came to 1 base and at J to 7 bases, leaving 10 bases not matched to a gene. CDR3 sequence (DNA): TGTGCCTGGAGTGCGGCAGGGGGATTCGGCAACACCATATATTTT. Protein product: CAWSAAGGFGNTIYF. Drawing the rest from reference TRBV30 and TRBJ1-3, the complete variable domain is SQTIHQWPATLVQPVGSPLSLECTVEGTSNPNLYWYRQAAGRGLQLLFYSVGIGQISSEVPQNLSASRPQDRQFILSSKKLLLSDSGFYLCAWSAAGGFGNTIYFGEGSWLTVV.

As regards this clone: The same CDR3 arises from other DNA sequences in this sample as well. The chain employs TRBV5-1 and TRBJ2-7; 8 bases match TRBD1. V lost 4 bases and J lost 2; bases outside the gene matches: 5. CDR3 length: 14 residues. Germline assignment: CDR1 SGHRS and CDR2 YFSETQ. The CDR3 bases are TGCGCCAGCAGCCCAGGGACAGGTACCTACGAGCAGTACTTC. It encodes CASSPGTGTYEQYF.

This chain links TRBV30 with TRBJ1-2, with D perhaps matching TRBD1 (6 bases). With 4 bases removed from V and 7 bases from J, the gap between germline ends came to 16 bases. The CDR3 sequence is 13 residues long. From germline, CDR1 is GTSNPN and CDR2 SVGIG (reference sequence). CDR3 bases: TGTGCCTGGAACCTACAGGGCATTGGTGGCTACACCTTC. It specifies CAWNLQGIGGYTF.

The chain combines TRBV27 with TRBJ1-1, with a weak D call TRBD1 (5 bases). The CDR3 consists of 11 residues. The germline V and J ends were trimmed by 6 bases and 9 bases, with 11 bases remaining between them. Germline V lookup: CDR1 MNHEY, CDR2 SMNVEV (reference sequence). CDR3 amino acids: CASRSGTQAFF. In DNA, the CDR3 is TGTGCCAGCAGATCGGGGACTCAAGCTTTCTTT.

The V and J genes are TRBV4-3 and TRBJ2-2; TRBD2 matches at 12 bases. Trimming at V came to 0 bases and at J to 5 bases, leaving 10 bases not matched to a gene. Germline assignment: CDR1 LGHNA and CDR2 YSLEER. The CDR3 covers 19 residues. The DNA for the CDR3 is TGCGCCAGCAGCCAAGATGTGGCTAGCGGGAGGGCAAATACCGGGGAGCTGTTTTTT. The encoded protein is CASSQDVASGRANTGELFF.

V gene TRBV10-2 combines with J gene TRBJ2-7; unclear D gene. Germline loops: CDR1 WSHSY, CDR2 SAAADI. The CDR3 is made up of 13 amino acids. Trimming took 6 bases from V and 5 from J, leaving 14 bases between them. CDR3 amino acids: CASRPSLVHEQYF. The CDR3 DNA is TGCGCCAGCAGGCCCAGCCTCGTCCACGAGCAGTACTTC.

The chain has TRBV18 and TRBJ2-5, with 9 bases aligning to TRBD1. V shed 4 bases, J shed 3 bases, and the junction held 6 bases outside the gene matches. The CDR3 is 15 amino acids. CDR1 KGHSH and CDR2 LQKENI come from the germline V gene. The CDR3 sequence is CASSRPGQGEETQYF. The CDR3 DNA is TGTGCCAGCTCACGACCGGGACAGGGTGAAGAGACCCAGTACTTC.

The chain employs TRBV7-9 and TRBJ1-1; D unclear. Germline V gene data show CDR1 as SEHNR and CDR2 as FQNEAQ (reference sequence). The CDR3 extends over 12 amino acids. Between the trimmed V and J ends, which lost 5 bases and 3 bases, there was a span of 7 bases. CDR3 nucleotide sequence: TGTGCCAGCAGCCGCCGGGACACTGAAGCTTTCTTT. Translating gives CASSRRDTEAFF.

The chain carries TRBV7-6 and TRBJ2-2, with a tentative D call TRBD2 (6 bases). Trimming pared 1 base from V and 1 base from J, leaving 10 bases between. Germline assignment: CDR1 SGHVS and CDR2 FNYEAQ. This CDR3 is built from 16 residues. This CDR3 reads CASSLELAKNTGELFF. In DNA form, the CDR3 reads TGTGCCAGCAGCTTAGAACTAGCCAAGAACACCGGGGAGCTGTTTTTT.

This sequence joins TRBV15 and TRBJ1-2; D may be TRBD1 (5 bases). The CDR3 extends over 14 amino acids. Germline V gives CDR1 LNHNV, CDR2 YYDKDF (reference sequence). V lost 0 bases and J 4 bases, leaving 9 bases between the germline ends. Written as DNA, the CDR3 is TGTGCCACCAGCAGAGAGCCGGGGGGCTATGGCTACACCTTC. Amino acids: CATSREPGGYGYTF.

The chain uses TRBV18 and TRBJ1-4; D possibly corresponds to TRBD1 (5 bases). The germline gives CDR1 KGHSH, CDR2 LQKENI. V was pared by 3 bases and J by 5 bases, with 28 bases between. The CDR3 is 20 residues long. The CDR3 sequence is CASSPVDMIAGSWGNEKLFF. CDR3 DNA: TGTGCCAGCTCACCGGTTGATATGATCGCAGGCTCGTGGGGGAATGAAAAACTGTTTTTT.

This clone was detected only once. This sample includes further DNA sequences coding for the same CDR3. The rearrangement joins TRBV29-1 to TRBJ1-3, with a possible D match to TRBD1 (5 bases). Germline-derived CDR1 and CDR2 are SQVTM and ANQGSEA. The CDR3 is 13 amino acids. The V end lost 6 bases, the J end lost 1 base, and 10 bases lay between the germline ends. CDR3: CSVGLGSGNTIYF. The DNA for the CDR3 is TGCAGCGTGGGGCTTGGGTCTGGAAACACCATATATTTT. Full variable domain (rest looked up from reference TRBV29-1 and TRBJ1-3): SAVISQKPSRDICQRGTSLTIQCQVDSQVTMMFWYRQQPGQSLTLIATANQGSEATYESGFVIDKFPISRPNLTFSTLTVSNMSPEDSSIYLCSVGLGSGNTIYFGEGSWLTVV.

V and J are TRBV28 and TRBJ1-5; a possible D gene is TRBD1 (5 bases). V was trimmed by 6 bases and J by 0 bases, leaving 21 bases between them. CDR3 length equals 18 residues. CDR1 and CDR2 from the germline V gene are MDHEN and SYDVKM. CDR3 sequence reads: CASRSGTLRIYSNQPQHF. In DNA, the CDR3 is TGTGCCAGCAGATCCGGGACTTTACGTATCTATAGCAATCAGCCCCAGCATTTT.

The chain has TRBV5-1 and TRBJ1-6; D call uncertain. The CDR3 covers 15 residues. CDR1 and CDR2 (germline): SGHRS, YFSETQ. V lost 0 bases and J 6 bases, leaving 10 bases between the germline ends. In nucleotides, the CDR3 is TGCGCCAGCAGCTTGGACGGAGGAATTAATTCACCCCTCCACTTT. The encoded protein is CASSLDGGINSPLHF.

The chain couples TRBV5-3 to TRBJ1-5, with 8 bases fitting TRBD1. TRBV5-3 is annotated as an ORF whose role is uncertain. There are 17 residues in the CDR3. J lost 5 bases, V lost 1 base, and 11 bases had no gene match. As DNA, the CDR3 is TGTGCCAGAAGCTTGAGCGTAGACAGGGGTAGGGATCAGCCCCAGCATTTT. This sequence encodes CARSLSVDRGRDQPQHF.

The rearrangement uses TRBV30 and TRBJ1-2; D uncertain. Germline V lookup: CDR1 GTSNPN, CDR2 SVGIG (reference sequence). The length of the CDR3 is 15 residues. The V and J ends lost 3 bases and 5 bases respectively, with 19 bases between them. CDR3 sequence reads: CAWRREDGFSYGYTF. The CDR3 bases are TGTGCCTGGAGAAGAGAGGACGGGTTCTCATATGGCTACACCTTC.